A selection of T cell receptor beta chains follows, all from one sample in a study of blood T cells in healthy people across ages. One entry per CDR3 protein results from TCRdb running MiXCR on the 5' RACE reads. Of about 730,000 distinct CDR3 sequences listed, roughly 45% were seen once; the top ten hold more than 20%. The sequenced sample was blood. The origin of the receptors is a woman in her sixties in good health. The CDR3 runs from the conserved cysteine through the conserved F or W.

V gene	J gene	CDR3 protein
TRBV25-1	TRBJ2-7	CASSAVEAQYF
TRBV10-1	TRBJ2-5	CASGDPGEGETQYF
TRBV7-9	TRBJ2-7	CASSSGQKLYEQYF
TRBV6-2/TRBV6-3	TRBJ2-5	CASSQWAASGRFETQYF
TRBV29-1	TRBJ2-1	CSVFKSKLFFNEQFF
TRBV5-1	TRBJ1-1	CASRPAPTGPLLNTEAFF
TRBV7-7	TRBJ1-4	CASSLWTGIFEKLFF
TRBV20-1	TRBJ2-1	CSAPRRDFLYNEQFF
TRBV21-1	TRBJ2-3	CASSKDPLDPNQYF
TRBV7-2	TRBJ2-3	CASSKTGTSGGASTDTQYF
TRBV5-1	TRBJ2-5	CASSWGRGSQETQYF
TRBV10-1	TRBJ1-2	CAIQDRGSDGYTF
TRBV25-1	TRBJ1-1	CASSDPRTANTEAFF
TRBV25-1	TRBJ1-2	CAGSPEWGSYGYTF
TRBV20-1	TRBJ2-3	CSARSGGTDTQYF